This TCR beta chain appears in the sequencing data of a study of T-cell memory formation after mild COVID-19. General study results and limits: Day 37-peaking second-wave clones had unconfirmed SARS-CoV-2 specificity.

TCRdb reprocessed the 5' RACE reads with MiXCR, giving one entry per CDR3 protein. The data hold 100,000 to 150,000 distinct CDR3 sequences, with approximately 15% observed a single time. This clonotype turned up a few times. Its specificity is not known. The V and J ends lost 4 bases and 9 bases, in that order; junction bases with no gene match: 6. The germline V gene has CDR1 KGHDR and CDR2 SFDVKD. This CDR3 is built from 16 residues. V and J are TRBV24-1 and TRBJ2-1, with 15 bases lining up with TRBD2. The sequence was collected from an adult woman who had mild COVID-19 (a few samples of this study predate the infection). Cell type and time point are not known. The specimen was PBMCs or a T cell subset sorted from them (not recorded which). The CDR3: CATSDLGLAGGREQFF. The CDR3 DNA reads TGTGCCACCAGTGACCTTGGACTAGCGGGAGGGCGTGAGCAGTTCTTC.